This T cell receptor (beta chain) was sequenced during a study of blood T cells in healthy people across ages. About the study: Per two T cells, template switching captured roughly one barcoded beta molecule.

Next came a second PCR, run for about 6 to 12 cycles, which used a sample-barcoded 5' primer along with a J-beta primer mix. TCRdb processed the 5' RACE reads anew with MiXCR; each CDR3 protein has one entry. Counted here are 850,000 to 1,000,000 distinct CDR3 sequences, about 51% occurring once; the ten biggest clones make up 20% to 25%. Approximately 9.4 milliliters was the volume of peripheral blood drawn from each donor. The authors extracted at least 5.5 micrograms of total RNA per sample. V shed 10 bases and J 6 bases; nucleotides not matched to a gene: 6. The CDR3 sequence is 13 residues long. From germline, CDR1 is MDHEN and CDR2 SYDVKM. Study observations and caveats: In older individuals, TCR beta diversity per million T cells was lower, falling roughly linearly with age.

Remarks on this clonotype: Its cognate antigen is unknown.

The receptor was derived from a woman aged 60-70 years in good health. Material for sequencing was blood. The chain links TRBV28 to TRBJ2-1; 10 nucleotides match TRBD1. The CDR3 DNA reads TGTGCCATGGAGGACAGGGGGAGCAATGAGCAGTTCTTC. Residues: CAMEDRGSNEQFF.